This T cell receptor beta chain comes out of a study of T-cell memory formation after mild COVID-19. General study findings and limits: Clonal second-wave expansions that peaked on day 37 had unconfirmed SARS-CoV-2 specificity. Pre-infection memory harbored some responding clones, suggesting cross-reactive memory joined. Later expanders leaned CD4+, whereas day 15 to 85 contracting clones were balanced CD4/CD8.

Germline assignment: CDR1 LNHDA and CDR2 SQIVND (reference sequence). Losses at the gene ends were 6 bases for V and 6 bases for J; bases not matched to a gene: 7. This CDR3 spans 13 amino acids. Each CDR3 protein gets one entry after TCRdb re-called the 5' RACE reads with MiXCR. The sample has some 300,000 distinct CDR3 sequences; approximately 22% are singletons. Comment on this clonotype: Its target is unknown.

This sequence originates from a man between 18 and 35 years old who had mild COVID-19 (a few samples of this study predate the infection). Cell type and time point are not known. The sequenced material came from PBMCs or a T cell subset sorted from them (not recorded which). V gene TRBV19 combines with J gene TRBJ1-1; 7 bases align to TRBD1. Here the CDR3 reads CASSQDREAEAFF. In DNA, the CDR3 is TGTGCCAGTAGCCAAGACAGGGAGGCTGAAGCTTTCTTT.